The TCR beta chain under discussion was sequenced for a study of CD4+ T cells in melanoma (dated by TCRdb to the early 2020s). For the wider study: Neoantigen-specific CD4+ T cells in human melanoma were investigated in the study. What the authors observed across the whole study: Neoantigen-specific CD4+ T cells were reported to be correlated with the function of CD8+ T cells, macrophages and B cells. Diverse differentiation states were reported to be shown by neoantigen-specific CD4+ T cells in melanoma.

Donors were patients with melanoma. There are a few counts of this clone. No antigen is known for it. Per-base qualities were not stored, and no clone one base away is much larger. The library was prepared using the immunoSEQ multiplex PCR assay. This is the immuneACCESS table as TCRdb keeps it, with only in-frame sequences that have V and J called. A part of the clones is gone; compared with another copy, unresolved V genes explain less than half, and the rest is unexplained. This sample comprises roughly 9,600 clones, 73% of them detected only once. The ten largest clonotypes hold around 24% of the sample. This TCR was sampled from a human donor with melanoma. The sample taken for sequencing was cells from a culture (not recorded whether cultured in vitro).

The DNA is TGTGCCAGCAGCTTAGTTGGGGACAGGGCAGACGAGCAGTACTTC. Its coded protein is CASSLVGDRADEQYF. This sequence uses TRBV7-2 and TRBJ2-7, with 9 bases in between that match TRBD1. From the cysteine through the phenylalanine, the CDR3 covers 15 amino acids. CDR3 DNA is the only sequence kept; it has 45 bases, read in frame from the first base. V is trimmed back by 1 base and J by 5 bases, and the junction contains 6 bases that no gene match accounts for. According to the germline V gene, CDR1 reads SGHTA and CDR2 reads FQGNSA.